Following are 8 T cell receptor beta chains from one sample sequenced in a study of T-cell memory formation after mild COVID-19. TCRdb used MiXCR to reprocess the 5' RACE reads, holding one entry per CDR3 protein. Seen here are about 360,000 distinct CDR3 sequences, over 13% observed once, and the top ten hold roughly 22%. Sequencing was performed on PBMCs or a T cell subset sorted from them (not recorded which). These receptors came from a man aged 18-30 years who had mild COVID-19 (a few samples of this study predate the infection). Cell type and time point are not known.

This clonotype was recorded a few times. V and J are TRBV12-3 or TRBV12-4 and TRBJ2-5; a possible D gene is TRBD1 (6 bases). V lost 10 bases and J 5 bases, leaving 17 bases between the germline ends. The CDR3 has 13 amino acids. Here the CDR3 reads CAIIPQGMETQYF. Written as DNA, the CDR3 is TGTGCCATCATCCCCCAGGGGATGGAGACCCAGTACTTC.

This clonotype was counted ten times or more. The chain joins TRBV5-1 to TRBJ2-3, with a tentative D call TRBD1 (5 bases). The CDR3 totals 13 residues. Looked up from germline, CDR1 is SGHRS and CDR2 is YFSETQ. V lost 1 base to trimming and J lost 5 bases, with 8 bases between them. CDR3 nucleotides: TGCGCCAGCAGCTTGCAGGGCGGAGATACGCAGTATTTT. Translated: CASSLQGGDTQYF.

This clonotype has ten or more counts. The J gene is TRBJ2-4, the V gene TRBV2, with 8 bases fitting TRBD2. The germline gives CDR1 SNHLY, CDR2 FYNNEI. V lost 8 bases to trimming and J lost 1 base; unmatched junction nucleotides: 1. The CDR3 covers 13 residues. The CDR3 loop reads CASRGGAKNIQYF. The CDR3 nucleotides read TGTGCCAGCCGGGGGGGTGCCAAAAACATTCAGTACTTC.

The J gene is TRBJ1-6, the V gene TRBV7-2; D may be TRBD1 (5 bases). Germline V lookup: CDR1 SGHTA, CDR2 FQGNSA. The CDR3 covers 15 residues. V lost 6 bases and J 7 bases, leaving 16 bases between the germline ends. CDR3 in amino acids: CASSPGAGYNSPLHF. DNA for the CDR3: TGTGCCAGCAGTCCCGGGGCAGGGTACAATTCACCCCTCCACTTT. Full variable domain (remainder filled in from reference TRBV7-2 and TRBJ1-6): GAGVSQSPSNKVTEKGKDVELRCDPISGHTALYWYRQSLGQGLEFLIYFQGNSAPDKSGLPSDRFSAERTGGSVSTLTIQRTQQEDSAVYLCASSPGAGYNSPLHFGNGTRLTVT.

V and J are TRBV6-5 and TRBJ2-3; D not certain. The CDR3 totals 13 residues. Trimming took off 5 bases at V and 2 bases at J, with 8 bases between the two ends. CDR1 is MNHEY, CDR2 SVGAGI, per germline. The CDR3 sequence is CASSRRTTDTQYF. DNA of the CDR3: TGTGCCAGCAGTCGACGGACCACAGATACGCAGTATTTT.

This chain uses TRBV5-1 with TRBJ2-5; D tentatively reads TRBD1 or TRBD2 (5 bases each). The germline V gene encodes CDR1 SGHRS and CDR2 YFSETQ. CDR3 length equals 15 residues. The V end was cut by 3 bases, the J end by 5 bases, with 17 bases between. In DNA form, the CDR3 reads TGCGCCAGCAGCTCCCCGGGACGCCCTGAGGAGACCCAGTACTTC. Translation: CASSSPGRPEETQYF.

The chain recombines TRBV4-3 with TRBJ1-1; D is possibly TRBD1 (5 bases). CDR3 length: 15 amino acids. V dropped 0 bases and J dropped 5 bases, with 13 bases sitting between them. Germline V lookup: CDR1 LGHNA, CDR2 YSLEER. The CDR3 loop is CASSQDFARATEAFF. The CDR3 bases are TGCGCCAGCAGCCAAGATTTTGCCAGGGCTACTGAAGCTTTCTTT.

J is TRBJ1-2 and V is TRBV6-2 or TRBV6-3; tentative D call: TRBD1 (5 bases). V was trimmed by 5 bases and J by 6 bases, leaving 22 bases between them. Germline CDR1 and CDR2: MNHEY and SVGEGT. This CDR3 is built from 16 residues. The CDR3 DNA reads TGTGCCAGCAGTCCTCTCCCGGGACGCCGTGTTGATGGCTACACCTTC. Protein product: CASSPLPGRRVDGYTF.